Presented here are 10 T cell receptor beta chains from one specimen sequenced in a study of beta chain features in type 1 diabetes. As every portion of the isolated RNA was reverse transcribed, the sequencing read expressed TCRB transcripts. The protocol was immunoSEQ multiplex PCR, while the TCRdb copy is restricted to in-frame clones and leaves out a portion. The table includes tens of thousands of clones, about 52% detected once. Sequenced: central memory CD4+ T cells from blood. The source is a woman between 18 and 30 years old in good health.

This clone turned up a few times. The rearrangement uses TRBV10-3 and TRBJ2-1; D ambiguous. The germline V gene encodes CDR1 ENHRY and CDR2 SYGVKD. The CDR3 is made up of 11 amino acids. CDR3 amino acids: CACGFYNEQFF. In DNA, the CDR3 is TGTGCTTGCGGTTTCTACAATGAGCAGTTCTTC.

The V gene is TRBV2, the J gene TRBJ2-6, with TRBD2 as a possible D gene (6 bases). Germline CDR1 reads SNHLY; CDR2 reads FYNNEI. V gave up 7 bases and J gave up 0 bases, with 13 bases separating them. This CDR3 has 16 amino acids. The DNA of the CDR3 is TGTGCCAGCACCTTGGGACTGTCCTCTGGGGCCAACGTCCTGACTTTC. It yields the protein CASTLGLSSGANVLTF.

This clone was seen only once. The V gene is TRBV5-6, the J gene TRBJ2-5; the match to TRBD2 covers 13 bases. Germline trimming cut 4 bases from V and 5 bases from J; bases unmatched to any gene: 5. Germline-derived CDR1 and CDR2 are SGHDT and YYEEEE. The CDR3 loop spans 15 amino acids. CDR3 sequence: CASSTQLAGGETQYF. Here the CDR3 DNA reads TGTGCCAGCAGCACACAACTAGCGGGGGGGGAGACCCAGTACTTC.

The genes are TRBV5-4 and TRBJ1-2, with D possibly TRBD1 on 6 matching bases. V lost 0 bases and J lost 4, with 13 bases in between. This CDR3 spans 15 amino acids. CDR1 is SGHNT, CDR2 YYREEE, per germline (reference sequence). Written as DNA, the CDR3 is TGTGCCAGCAGCTTGGCCCTGCAGGGGAGCTATGGCTACACCTTC. Protein product: CASSLALQGSYGYTF.

This clone was counted between two and nine times. The rearrangement uses TRBV29-1 and TRBJ1-5; a weak D match, TRBD1 (5 bases). Trimming took 4 bases from V and 6 from J, leaving 10 bases between them. The CDR3 is 12 amino acids. From germline, CDR1 is SQVTM and CDR2 ANQGSEA. Here the CDR3 DNA reads TGCAGCGTTGGGGGCGAGAGTCAGCCCCAGCATTTT. Protein sequence: CSVGGESQPQHF. Full variable domain (outside the CDR3, taken from reference TRBV29-1 and TRBJ1-5): SAVISQKPSRDICQRGTSLTIQCQVDSQVTMMFWYRQQPGQSLTLIATANQGSEATYESGFVIDKFPISRPNLTFSTLTVSNMSPEDSSIYLCSVGGESQPQHFGDGTRLSIL.

The genes are TRBV11-1 and TRBJ2-7, with TRBD2 identical over 10 bases. V shed 0 bases, J shed 3 bases, and the junction held 5 bases outside the gene matches. Germline-derived CDR1 and CDR2 are SGHAT and FQDESV (reference sequence). The CDR3 extends over 16 amino acids. For the CDR3, the DNA is TGTGCCAGCAGCTTAGCGCTTACTAGCGGGGTCTACGAGCAGTACTTC. This gives the protein CASSLALTSGVYEQYF.

This clone was observed a handful of times. V is TRBV6-1 and J is TRBJ2-2; a possible D gene is TRBD1 (6 bases). There are 14 residues in the CDR3. CDR1 is MNHNS, CDR2 SASEGT, per germline. With 8 bases removed from V and 0 bases from J, the gap between germline ends came to 10 bases. The chain's CDR3 is CASGGHTNTGELFF. DNA of the CDR3: TGTGCCAGCGGGGGACACACGAACACCGGGGAGCTGTTTTTT.

This rearrangement joins TRBV2 to TRBJ1-2; no definite D call. The CDR3 spans 13 residues. Germline values: CDR1 SNHLY, CDR2 FYNNEI. V shed 3 bases and J shed 2 bases, with 7 bases lying between them. CDR3 sequence (DNA): TGTGCCAGCAGTGATAACGGGAACTATGGCTACACCTTC. It yields the protein CASSDNGNYGYTF.

The CDR3 is CASSLNRDIYGYTF. DNA of the CDR3: TGTGCCAGCAGCTTAAACAGGGATATCTATGGCTACACCTTC. V gene TRBV13 combines with J gene TRBJ1-2, with a possible D match to TRBD1 (6 bases). The germline V gene encodes CDR1 PRHDT and CDR2 FYEKMQ (reference sequence). The CDR3 loop spans 14 amino acids. Trimming left V 2 bases short and J 4 bases short, with 11 bases between.

The chain recombines TRBV11-2 with TRBJ1-1, with a weak D call TRBD1 (6 bases). The CDR3 length is 14 residues. Germline CDR1 SGHAT, CDR2 FQNNGV. V was trimmed by 2 bases and J by 4 bases, leaving 11 bases between them. This chain's CDR3 is CASSLQGGGTEAFF. The CDR3 DNA sequence: TGTGCCAGCAGCTTACAAGGGGGGGGCACTGAAGCTTTCTTT.